This is a list of T cell receptor beta chains from one sample in a study of preoperative IRX-2 immunotherapy in early breast cancer. Using immunoSEQ multiplex PCR, the repertoire was profiled, and TCRdb retains in-frame clones only, with some absent. Of some 42,000 clones in the sample, 82% were seen once. The starting material was lymph node tissue, obtained after IRX-2 immunotherapy. These receptor sequences come from a human donor with breast cancer. The CDR3 runs from the conserved cysteine through the conserved F or W. A D gene is named only where the DNA matches it firmly.

>TRBD1|TRBJ2-1|TRBV6-8
CASSSPGGLRNEQFF
>NA|TRBJ2-5|TRBV14
CASSQKDYQETQYF
>NA|TRBJ1-6|TRBV11-3
CASSRGREYSPLHF
>NA|TRBJ1-2|TRBV11-3
CASSPGTSNYGYTF
>NA|TRBJ2-2|TRBV6-8
CAISVGIGGHTGELFF
>NA|TRBJ2-7|TRBV11-3
CASSFGGTPSYEQYF
>NA|TRBJ1-6|TRBV1
CASSSKNVQTNSPLHF
>NA|TRBJ2-5|TRBV7-1
CASSSETGWETQYF
>NA|TRBJ1-2|TRBV6-8
CAIRGVQNYGYTF
>NA|TRBJ1-1|TRBV11-3
CASSLLGWGNSEAFF
>TRBD1|TRBJ2-2|TRBV6-8
CASRTGTEGTGELFF
>NA|TRBJ1-1|TRBV11-3
CASSLDSMNTEAFF
>NA|TRBJ2-5|TRBV7-1
CASSLGGSETQYF
>NA|TRBJ1-5|TRBV7-6
CASSLAPGDLSYQPQHF
>NA|TRBJ2-1|TRBV29-1
CSGLKSENEQFF
>TRBD1|TRBJ2-5|TRBV28
CASSLGTGVGETQYF
>NA|TRBJ1-5|TRBV12-5
CASSPFGVVNQPQHF
>NA|TRBJ1-2|TRBV23-1
CASSQIPRPYGYTF
>NA|TRBJ2-3|TRBV7-1
CASSQGHSTDTQYF
>NA|TRBJ1-5|TRBV6-8
CASTPEGAGNQPQHF
>NA|TRBJ1-3|TRBV11-3
CASTQMGGGRMTGNTIYF
>NA|TRBJ1-5|TRBV11-3
CASSSTTAGDQPQHF
>NA|TRBJ2-7|TRBV18
CASSPIEGGPYEQYF
>TRBD1|TRBJ1-5|TRBV11-1
CASSRLTGGNQPQHF
>NA|TRBJ1-1|TRBV7-6
CASSQSRDLNTEAFF
>TRBD1|TRBJ2-2|TRBV11-3
CASSSTGGRTGELFF
>NA|TRBJ1-5|TRBV19
CASSPTGLNQPQHF
>TRBD1|TRBJ1-6|TRBV11-3
CASSRFFGDRDSPLHF
>TRBD1|TRBJ2-3|TRBV11-3
CASSLHRGQRTDTQYF
>NA|TRBJ1-3|TRBV6-8
CASSYHSSSGNTIYF
>NA|TRBJ1-1|TRBV28
CASSPMNRVSEAFF
>NA|TRBJ1-6|TRBV7-6
CASSLMPRNSPLHF
>NA|TRBJ1-1|TRBV6-8
CASSYEQAGTYRTEAFF
>TRBD1|TRBJ1-2|TRBV14
CASSHVTGGNYGYTF
>NA|TRBJ1-2|TRBV6-8
CASRRRSSYGYTF
>TRBD1|TRBJ2-1|TRBV28
CASSFGVGQGPYNEQFF
>TRBD1|TRBJ2-5|TRBV7-1
CASSGTGGQETQYF
>NA|TRBJ1-1|TRBV6-8
CASSYSQGEAFF
>NA|TRBJ1-2|TRBV15
CATSDGTTLGLGYTF
>TRBD1|TRBJ1-1|TRBV30
CAWSAGTAMNTEAFF
>NA|TRBJ1-6|TRBV1
CASSQSWGGYNSPLHF
>NA|TRBJ1-2|TRBV7-1
CASTPTTNYGYTF
>TRBD1|TRBJ2-2|TRBV11-3
CASSFRQGPNTGELFF
>NA|TRBJ1-4|TRBV11-3
CASSLVGQRSEKLFF
>NA|TRBJ1-3|TRBV28
CASSLKVSGNTIYF
>TRBD1|TRBJ1-4|TRBV28
CASSFAGGSEKLFF
>TRBD1|TRBJ1-5|TRBV6-8
CASSRGQGHPQHF
>NA|TRBJ2-5|TRBV6-8
CASSGGTQETQYF